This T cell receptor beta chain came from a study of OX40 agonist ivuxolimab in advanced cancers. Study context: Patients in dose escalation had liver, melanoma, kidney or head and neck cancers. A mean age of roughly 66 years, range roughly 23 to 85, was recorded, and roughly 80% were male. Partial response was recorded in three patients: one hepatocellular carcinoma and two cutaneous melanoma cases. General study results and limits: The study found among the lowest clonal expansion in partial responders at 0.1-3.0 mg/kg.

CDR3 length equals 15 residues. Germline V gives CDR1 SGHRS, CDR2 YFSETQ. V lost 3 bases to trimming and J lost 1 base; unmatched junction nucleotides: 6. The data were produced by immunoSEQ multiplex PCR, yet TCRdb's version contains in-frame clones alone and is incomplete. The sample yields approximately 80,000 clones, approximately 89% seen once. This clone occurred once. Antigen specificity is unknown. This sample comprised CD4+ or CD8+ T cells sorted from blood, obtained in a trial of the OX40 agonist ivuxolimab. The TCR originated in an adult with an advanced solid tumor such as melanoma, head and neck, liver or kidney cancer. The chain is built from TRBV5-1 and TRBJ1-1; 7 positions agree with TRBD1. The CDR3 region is CASSSQGVGNTEAFF. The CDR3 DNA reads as TGCGCCAGCAGCTCCCAGGGGGTGGGGAACACTGAAGCTTTCTTT.